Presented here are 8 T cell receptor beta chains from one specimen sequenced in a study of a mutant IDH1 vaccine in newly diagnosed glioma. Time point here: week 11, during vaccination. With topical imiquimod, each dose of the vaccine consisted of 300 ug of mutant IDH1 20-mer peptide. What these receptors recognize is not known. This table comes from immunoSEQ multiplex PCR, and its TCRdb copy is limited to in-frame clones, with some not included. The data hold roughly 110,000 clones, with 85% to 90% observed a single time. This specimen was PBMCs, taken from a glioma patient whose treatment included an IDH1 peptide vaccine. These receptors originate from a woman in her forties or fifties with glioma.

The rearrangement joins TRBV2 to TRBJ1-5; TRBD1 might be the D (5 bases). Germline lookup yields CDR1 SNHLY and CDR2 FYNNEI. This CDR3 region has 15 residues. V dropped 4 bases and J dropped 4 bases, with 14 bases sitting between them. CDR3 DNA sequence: TGTGCCAGCAGTGTAAGGCGGGGGGGGAATCAGCCCCAGCATTTT. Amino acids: CASSVRRGGNQPQHF.

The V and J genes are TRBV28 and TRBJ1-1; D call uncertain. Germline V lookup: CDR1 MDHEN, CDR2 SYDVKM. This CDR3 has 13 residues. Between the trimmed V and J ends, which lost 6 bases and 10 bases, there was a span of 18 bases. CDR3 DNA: TGTGCCAGCAGGATGGACCAGACCCAGCGAGCTTTCTTT. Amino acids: CASRMDQTQRAFF.

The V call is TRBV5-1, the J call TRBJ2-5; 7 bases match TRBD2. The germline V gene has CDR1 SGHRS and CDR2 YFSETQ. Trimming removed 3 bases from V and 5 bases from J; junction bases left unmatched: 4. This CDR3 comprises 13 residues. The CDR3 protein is CASSWSGDETQYF. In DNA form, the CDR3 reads TGCGCCAGCAGCTGGAGCGGGGATGAGACCCAGTACTTC.

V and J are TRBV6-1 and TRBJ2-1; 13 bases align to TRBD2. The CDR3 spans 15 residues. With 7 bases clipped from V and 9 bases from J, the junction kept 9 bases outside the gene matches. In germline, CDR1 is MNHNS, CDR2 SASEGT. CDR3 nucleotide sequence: TGTGCCAGCAATAAACTAGCGGGAGGGCCCCCTGAGCAGTTCTTC. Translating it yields CASNKLAGGPPEQFF.

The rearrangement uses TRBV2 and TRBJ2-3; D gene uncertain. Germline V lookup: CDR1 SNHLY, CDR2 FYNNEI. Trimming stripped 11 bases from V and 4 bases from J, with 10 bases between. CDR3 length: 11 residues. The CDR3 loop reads CAGQQADTQYF. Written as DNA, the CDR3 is TGTGCCGGCCAGCAGGCAGATACGCAGTATTTT. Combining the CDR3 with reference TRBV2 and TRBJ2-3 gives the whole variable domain EPEVTQTPSHQVTQMGQEVILRCVPISNHLYFYWYRQILGQKVEFLVSFYNNEISEKSEIFDDQFSVERPDGSNFTLKIRSTKLEDSAMYFCAGQQADTQYFGPGTRLTVL.

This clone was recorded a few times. CDR3 sequence reads: CAWRRGGQNTEAFF. CDR3 coding DNA: TGTGCCTGGAGGAGGGGGGGACAGAACACTGAAGCTTTCTTT. The rearrangement joins TRBV30 to TRBJ1-1; D is possibly TRBD1 (6 bases). The CDR3 runs to 14 residues. Trimming removed 3 bases at V and 1 base at J, with 12 bases between. CDR1 and CDR2 from the germline V gene are GTSNPN and SVGIG (reference sequence).

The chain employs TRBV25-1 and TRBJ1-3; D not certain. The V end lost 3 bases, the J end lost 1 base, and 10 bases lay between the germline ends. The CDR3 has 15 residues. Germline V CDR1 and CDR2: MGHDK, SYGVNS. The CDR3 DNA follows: TGTGCCAGCAGTGAGGAGCGGACGTCTGGAAACACCATATATTTT. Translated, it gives CASSEERTSGNTIYF. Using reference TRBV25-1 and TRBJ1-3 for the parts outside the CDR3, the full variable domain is EADIYQTPRYLVIGTGKKITLECSQTMGHDKMYWYQQDPGMELHLIHYSYGVNSTEKGDLSSESTVSRIRTEHFPLTLESARPSHTSQYLCASSEERTSGNTIYFGEGSWLTVV.

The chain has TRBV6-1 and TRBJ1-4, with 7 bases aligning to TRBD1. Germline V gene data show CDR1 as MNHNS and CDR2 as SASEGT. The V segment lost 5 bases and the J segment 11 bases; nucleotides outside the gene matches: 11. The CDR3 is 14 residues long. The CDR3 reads CASSLGQTPEKLFF. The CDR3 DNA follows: TGTGCCAGCAGTTTGGGACAGACCCCTGAGAAACTGTTTTTT.